The clone carrying this TCR beta chain was found a few times. Germline CDR1 SGHTA, CDR2 FQGTGA. This CDR3 contains 17 residues. Trimming took 3 bases from V and 1 from J; bases not matched to a gene: 4. The data were obtained in a study of OX40 agonist ivuxolimab in advanced cancers. Measured with immunoSEQ multiplex PCR; TCRdb has only the in-frame clones, and not every one. The sample contains 20,000 to 25,000 clones, 70% to 85% of which appear only once. The sequence was collected from an adult with an advanced solid tumor such as melanoma, head and neck, liver or kidney cancer. Sequencing was performed on CD4+ or CD8+ T cells sorted from blood, taken in a trial of the OX40 agonist ivuxolimab. This chain uses TRBV7-3 with TRBJ2-3; 13 positions match TRBD2. The CDR3 DNA is TGTGCCAGCAGCTTGGGACTAGCGGGGTTCGGCACAGATACGCAGTATTTT. This translates into CASSLGLAGFGTDTQYF.